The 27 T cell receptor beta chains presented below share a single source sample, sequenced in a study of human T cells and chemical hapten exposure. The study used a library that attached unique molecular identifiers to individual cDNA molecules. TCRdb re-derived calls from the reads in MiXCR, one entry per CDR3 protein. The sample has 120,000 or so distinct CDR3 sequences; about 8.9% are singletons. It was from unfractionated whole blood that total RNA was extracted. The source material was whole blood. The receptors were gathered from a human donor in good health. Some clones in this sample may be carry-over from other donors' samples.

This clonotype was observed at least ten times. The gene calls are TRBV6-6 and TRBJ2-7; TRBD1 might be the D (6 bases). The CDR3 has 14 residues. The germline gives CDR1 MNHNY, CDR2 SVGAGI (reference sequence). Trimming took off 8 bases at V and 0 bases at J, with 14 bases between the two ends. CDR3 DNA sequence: TGTGCCAGCGGTGACGGGACATTCTCCTACGAGCAGTACTTC. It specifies CASGDGTFSYEQYF.

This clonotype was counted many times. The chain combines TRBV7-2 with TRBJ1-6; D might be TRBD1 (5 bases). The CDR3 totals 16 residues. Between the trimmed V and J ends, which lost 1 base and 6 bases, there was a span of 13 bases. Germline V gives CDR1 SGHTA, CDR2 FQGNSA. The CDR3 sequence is CASSLGGRLSNSPLHF. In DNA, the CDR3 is TGTGCCAGCAGCTTAGGGGGCAGACTATCTAATTCACCCCTCCACTTT.

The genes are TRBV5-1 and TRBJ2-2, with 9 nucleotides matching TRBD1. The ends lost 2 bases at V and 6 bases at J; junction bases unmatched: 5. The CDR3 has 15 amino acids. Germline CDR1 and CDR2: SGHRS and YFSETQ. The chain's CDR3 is CASSFGTGPSGELFF. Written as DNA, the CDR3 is TGCGCCAGCAGCTTTGGGACAGGGCCCTCCGGGGAGCTGTTTTTT.

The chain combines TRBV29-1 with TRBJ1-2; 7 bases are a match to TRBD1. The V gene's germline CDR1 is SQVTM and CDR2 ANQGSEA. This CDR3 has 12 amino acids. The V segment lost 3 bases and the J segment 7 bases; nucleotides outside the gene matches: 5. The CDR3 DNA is TGCAGCGTTGAGGACAGGTCCTTTGGCTACACCTTC. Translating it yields CSVEDRSFGYTF.

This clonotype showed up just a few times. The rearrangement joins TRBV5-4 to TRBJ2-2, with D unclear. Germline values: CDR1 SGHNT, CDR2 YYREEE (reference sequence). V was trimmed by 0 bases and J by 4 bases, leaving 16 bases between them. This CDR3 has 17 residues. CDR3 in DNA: TGTGCCAGCAGCTTGGATTCTAGTCGACTCTTCACCGGGGAGCTGTTTTTT. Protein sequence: CASSLDSSRLFTGELFF. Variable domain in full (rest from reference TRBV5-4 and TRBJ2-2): ETGVTQSPTHLIKTRGQQVTLRCSSQSGHNTVSWYQQALGQGPQFIFQYYREEENGRGNFPPRFSGLQFPNYSSELNVNALELDDSALYLCASSLDSSRLFTGELFFGEGSRLTVL.

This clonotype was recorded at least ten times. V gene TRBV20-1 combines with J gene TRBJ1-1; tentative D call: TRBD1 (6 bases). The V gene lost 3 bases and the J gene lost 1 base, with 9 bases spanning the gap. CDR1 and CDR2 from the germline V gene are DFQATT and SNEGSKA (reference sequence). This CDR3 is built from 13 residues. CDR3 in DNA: TGCAGTGCTAGGGGGGGCGGGAACACTGAAGCTTTCTTT. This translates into CSARGGGNTEAFF.

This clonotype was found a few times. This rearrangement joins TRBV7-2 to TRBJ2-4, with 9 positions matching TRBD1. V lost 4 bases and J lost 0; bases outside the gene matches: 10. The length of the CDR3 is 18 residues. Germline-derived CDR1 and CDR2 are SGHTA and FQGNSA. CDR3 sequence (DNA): TGTGCCAGCAGCTCCCCACCGGGGACAGGGAGAGCCAAAAACATTCAGTACTTC. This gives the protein CASSSPPGTGRAKNIQYF.

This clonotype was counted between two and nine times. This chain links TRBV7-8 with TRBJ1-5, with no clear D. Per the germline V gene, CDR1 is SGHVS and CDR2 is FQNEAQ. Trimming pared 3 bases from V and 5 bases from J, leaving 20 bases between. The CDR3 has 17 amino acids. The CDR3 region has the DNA TGTGCCAGCAGCTTGGGTCGGGCCCGGGAGAAAGATCAGCCCCAGCATTTT. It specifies CASSLGRAREKDQPQHF.

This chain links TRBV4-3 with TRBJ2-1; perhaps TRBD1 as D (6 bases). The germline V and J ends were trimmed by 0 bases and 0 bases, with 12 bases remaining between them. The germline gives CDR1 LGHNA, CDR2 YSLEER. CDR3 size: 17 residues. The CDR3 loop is CASSQDSRGSSYNEQFF. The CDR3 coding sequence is TGCGCCAGCAGCCAAGATTCTAGGGGGAGCTCCTACAATGAGCAGTTCTTC.

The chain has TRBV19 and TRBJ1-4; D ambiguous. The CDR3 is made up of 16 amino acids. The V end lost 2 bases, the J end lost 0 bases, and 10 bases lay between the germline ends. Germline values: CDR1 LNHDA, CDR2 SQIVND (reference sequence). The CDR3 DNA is TGTGCCAGTAGTATATGGGCGCCTGCAACTAATGAAAAACTGTTTTTT. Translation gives CASSIWAPATNEKLFF.

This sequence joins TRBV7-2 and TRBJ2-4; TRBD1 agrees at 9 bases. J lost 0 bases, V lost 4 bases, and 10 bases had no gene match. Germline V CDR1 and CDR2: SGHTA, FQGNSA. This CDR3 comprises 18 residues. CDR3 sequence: CASSSGTGPFLAKNIQYF. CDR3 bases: TGTGCCAGCAGCTCCGGGACAGGGCCCTTCCTAGCCAAAAACATTCAGTACTTC.

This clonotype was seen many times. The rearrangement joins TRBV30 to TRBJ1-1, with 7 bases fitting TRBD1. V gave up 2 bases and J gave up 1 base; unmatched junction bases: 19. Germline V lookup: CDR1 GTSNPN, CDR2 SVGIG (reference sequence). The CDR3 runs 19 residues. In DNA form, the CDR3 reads TGTGCCTGGAGTCCCTGGTCTTTACAGGGGACTGGATGGAACACTGAAGCTTTCTTT. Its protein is CAWSPWSLQGTGWNTEAFF.

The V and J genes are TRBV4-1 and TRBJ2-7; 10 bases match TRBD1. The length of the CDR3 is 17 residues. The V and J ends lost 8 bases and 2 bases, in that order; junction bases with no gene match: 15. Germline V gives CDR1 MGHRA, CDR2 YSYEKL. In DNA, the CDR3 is TGCGCCAGCTCCACCATGACCGGAGGGACAGGGGCCTACGAGCAGTACTTC. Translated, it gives CASSTMTGGTGAYEQYF.

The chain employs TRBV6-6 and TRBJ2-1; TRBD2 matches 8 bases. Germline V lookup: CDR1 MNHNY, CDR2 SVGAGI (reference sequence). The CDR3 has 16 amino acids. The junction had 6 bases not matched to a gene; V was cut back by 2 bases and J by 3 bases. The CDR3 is CASSYRGLADYNEQFF. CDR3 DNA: TGTGCCAGCAGTTACCGAGGACTAGCAGACTACAATGAGCAGTTCTTC.

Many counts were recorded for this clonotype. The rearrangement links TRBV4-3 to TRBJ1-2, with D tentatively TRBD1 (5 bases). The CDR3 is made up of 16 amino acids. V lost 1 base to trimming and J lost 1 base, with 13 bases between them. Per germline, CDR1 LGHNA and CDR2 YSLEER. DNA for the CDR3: TGCGCCAGCAGCCAAGTGGGGGACGGATATAACTATGGCTACACCTTC. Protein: CASSQVGDGYNYGYTF.

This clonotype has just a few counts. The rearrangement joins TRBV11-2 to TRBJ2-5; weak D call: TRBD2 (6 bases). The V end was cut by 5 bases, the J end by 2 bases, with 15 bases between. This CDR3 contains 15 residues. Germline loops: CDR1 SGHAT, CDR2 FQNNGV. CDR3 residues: CASSPIAGRQETQYF. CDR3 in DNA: TGTGCCAGCAGCCCCATTGCGGGAAGGCAAGAGACCCAGTACTTC.

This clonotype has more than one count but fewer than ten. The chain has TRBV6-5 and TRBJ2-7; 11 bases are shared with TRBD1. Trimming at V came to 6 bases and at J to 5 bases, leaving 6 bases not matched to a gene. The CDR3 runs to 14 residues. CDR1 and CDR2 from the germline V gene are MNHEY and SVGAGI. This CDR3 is CASRHGQGADEQYF. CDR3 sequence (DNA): TGTGCCAGCAGACACGGACAGGGGGCGGACGAGCAGTACTTC.

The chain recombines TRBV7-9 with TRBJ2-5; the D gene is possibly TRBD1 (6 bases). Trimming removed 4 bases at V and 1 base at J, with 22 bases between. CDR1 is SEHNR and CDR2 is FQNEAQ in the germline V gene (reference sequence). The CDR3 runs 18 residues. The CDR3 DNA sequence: TGTGCCAGCAGCTCCCCGGGACAAGGGAGTGTCCCCCAAGAGACCCAGTACTTC. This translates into CASSSPGQGSVPQETQYF.

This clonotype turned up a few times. In DNA form, the CDR3 reads TGCGCCAGCAGCCAAGCGGCCAGGGGGCAAGGGGCCAACGTCCTGACTTTC. It codes for CASSQAARGQGANVLTF. The gene calls are TRBV4-3 and TRBJ2-6, with 8 bases that match TRBD1. CDR3 length: 17 residues. After removal of 1 base from V and 4 bases from J, the junction contained 6 bases not matched to a gene. The germline V gene has CDR1 LGHNA and CDR2 YSLEER.

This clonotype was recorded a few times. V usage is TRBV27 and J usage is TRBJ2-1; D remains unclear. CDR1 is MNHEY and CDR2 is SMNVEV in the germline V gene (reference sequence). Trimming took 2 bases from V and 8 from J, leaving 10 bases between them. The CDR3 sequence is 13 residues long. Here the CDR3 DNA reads TGTGCCAGCAGTTTAGGGCAGATAGATGAGCAGTTCTTC. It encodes CASSLGQIDEQFF.

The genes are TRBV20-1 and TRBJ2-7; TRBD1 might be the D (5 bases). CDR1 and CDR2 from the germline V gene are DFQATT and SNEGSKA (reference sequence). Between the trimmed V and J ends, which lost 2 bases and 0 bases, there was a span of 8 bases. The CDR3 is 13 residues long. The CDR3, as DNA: TGCAGTGCTAGACAGGGAAGCTCCTACGAGCAGTACTTC. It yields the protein CSARQGSSYEQYF.

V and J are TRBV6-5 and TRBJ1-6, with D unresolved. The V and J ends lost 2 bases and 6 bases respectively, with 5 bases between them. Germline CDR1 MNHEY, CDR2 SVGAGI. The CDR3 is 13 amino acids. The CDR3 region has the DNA TGTGCCAGCAGTTACGGGGTTAATTCACCCCTCCACTTT. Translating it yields CASSYGVNSPLHF.

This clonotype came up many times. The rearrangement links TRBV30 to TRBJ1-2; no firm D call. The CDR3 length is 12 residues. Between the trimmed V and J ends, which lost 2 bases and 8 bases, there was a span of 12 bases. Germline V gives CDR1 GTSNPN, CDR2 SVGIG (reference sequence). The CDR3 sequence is CAWSYDNSGYTF. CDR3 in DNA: TGTGCCTGGAGTTACGACAATTCCGGCTACACCTTC.

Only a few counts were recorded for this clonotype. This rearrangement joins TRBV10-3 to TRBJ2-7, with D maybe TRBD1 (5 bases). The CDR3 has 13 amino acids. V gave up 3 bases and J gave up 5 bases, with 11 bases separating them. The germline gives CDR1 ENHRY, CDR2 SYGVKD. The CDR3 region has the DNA TGTGCCATCAGTGAAAGTAGCAGGGACGAGCAGTACTTC. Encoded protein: CAISESSRDEQYF.

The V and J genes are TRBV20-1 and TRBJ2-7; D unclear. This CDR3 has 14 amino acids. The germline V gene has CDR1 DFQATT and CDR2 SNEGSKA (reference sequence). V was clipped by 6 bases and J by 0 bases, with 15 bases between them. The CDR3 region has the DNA TGCAGTGCCCTGTTGCCCCCAACCTCCTACGAGCAGTACTTC. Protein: CSALLPPTSYEQYF.

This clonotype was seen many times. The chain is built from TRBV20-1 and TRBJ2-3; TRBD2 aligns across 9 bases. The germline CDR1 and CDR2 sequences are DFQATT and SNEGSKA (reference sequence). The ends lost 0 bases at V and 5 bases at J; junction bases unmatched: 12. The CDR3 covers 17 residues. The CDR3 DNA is TGCAGTGCTAGAGATCGCGGCGGGAGGGCCCGAGGAGATACGCAGTATTTT. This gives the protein CSARDRGGRARGDTQYF.

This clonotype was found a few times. CDR3 amino acids: CASSPSSGSSYEQYF. The CDR3 region has the DNA TGCGCCAGCAGCCCGAGCTCCGGGAGCTCCTACGAGCAGTACTTC. V and J are TRBV5-1 and TRBJ2-7, with D maybe TRBD2 (6 bases). V was shortened by 4 bases and J by 0 bases, with 14 bases between the two germline ends. Germline V CDR1 and CDR2: SGHRS, YFSETQ. CDR3 length: 15 residues. Together with reference TRBV5-1 and TRBJ2-7, the CDR3 gives the full variable domain: KAGVTQTPRYLIKTRGQQVTLSCSPISGHRSVSWYQQTPGQGLQFLFEYFSETQRNKGNFPGRFSGRQFSNSRSEMNVSTLELGDSALYLCASSPSSGSSYEQYFGPGTRLTVT.